What follows describes a single TCR beta chain. The V gene's germline CDR1 is LNHDA and CDR2 SQIVND (reference sequence). V dropped 10 bases and J dropped 3; count of bases not matched to a gene: 11. The CDR3 consists of 14 residues. The protocol was immunoSEQ multiplex PCR, while the TCRdb copy is restricted to in-frame clones and leaves out a portion. The sample has under 200,000 clones; 83% are singletons. This sample is part of a study of blood T cell repertoires in COVID-19. Sequencing was performed on peripheral blood. This chain links TRBV19 with TRBJ2-7; 8 nucleotides line up with TRBD1. This receptor was taken from a human donor in a cohort sampled during active COVID-19. The CDR3 nucleotides read TGTGCCACCAGCAGGAACAGGGGGAACTACGAGCAGTACTTC. Residues: CATSRNRGNYEQYF.